The 19 T cell receptor beta chains below all came from one sample that was sequenced in a study of blood T cell repertoires in COVID-19. Profiled with immunoSEQ multiplex PCR; TCRdb holds only in-frame clones, not every one. The profile shows 300,000 or so clones, 88% of them singletons. Source material: peripheral blood. The receptors come from a woman aged 25 to 45 who had recovered from COVID-19.

The chain uses TRBV7-9 and TRBJ1-2; D remains ambiguous. Per germline, CDR1 SEHNR and CDR2 FQNEAQ (reference sequence). The ends were cut back, 3 bases at V and 6 bases at J, with 17 bases in the middle. This CDR3 spans 15 amino acids. The CDR3 nucleotides are TGTGCCAGCAGCTTGCAATTGGCACAGATCGATGGCTACACCTTC. The encoded protein is CASSLQLAQIDGYTF.

The chain is built from TRBV6-5 and TRBJ2-2; no reliable D call. The CDR3 has 15 amino acids. CDR1 and CDR2 from the germline V gene are MNHEY and SVGAGI. Trimming left V 7 bases short and J 0 bases short, with 12 bases between. The CDR3 is CASNERPTNTGELFF. CDR3 DNA: TGTGCCAGCAACGAGCGTCCAACGAACACCGGGGAGCTGTTTTTT.

This clone occurred a few times. The chain recombines TRBV4-1 with TRBJ2-7; 10 nucleotides align to TRBD2. The V gene's germline CDR1 is MGHRA and CDR2 YSYEKL. V lost 0 bases, J lost 2 bases, and 10 bases stayed unmatched. CDR3 length: 18 residues. The CDR3 here is CASSQESRSLAGAYEQYF. CDR3 bases: TGCGCCAGCAGCCAAGAGAGTAGGAGTCTAGCGGGGGCCTACGAGCAGTACTTC.

The chain recombines TRBV6-2 or TRBV6-3 with TRBJ2-3; 8 bases are a match to TRBD2. Germline V lookup: CDR1 MNHEY, CDR2 SVGEGT. The CDR3 is 14 amino acids. V was clipped by 7 bases and J by 2 bases; unmatched bases: 5. The CDR3 sequence is CASNPSGLTDTQYF. In nucleotides, the CDR3 is TGTGCCAGCAACCCTAGCGGGCTCACAGATACGCAGTATTTT.

This clone was seen a single time. The chain employs TRBV5-1 and TRBJ1-1; D is possibly TRBD1 (6 bases). Trimming stripped 4 bases from V and 5 bases from J, with 15 bases between. CDR3 length equals 14 residues. The germline V gene encodes CDR1 SGHRS and CDR2 YFSETQ. The CDR3 here is CASSTGGGGTEAFF. The CDR3 DNA sequence: TGCGCCAGCAGCACGGGAGGGGGTGGGACTGAAGCTTTCTTT.

The rearrangement joins TRBV12-3 or TRBV12-4 to TRBJ1-2, with D possibly TRBD1 on 5 matching bases. The CDR3 spans 13 residues. The ends were cut back, 6 bases at V and 4 bases at J, with 12 bases in the middle. The CDR3 reads CASSPRGGYGYTF. DNA for the CDR3: TGTGCCAGCAGCCCGCGGGGGGGCTATGGCTACACCTTC.

V and J are TRBV18 and TRBJ2-5; D ambiguous. The V and J ends lost 2 bases and 2 bases respectively, with 6 bases between them. Germline loops: CDR1 KGHSH, CDR2 LQKENI. This CDR3 has 13 residues. The CDR3 spells CASSPSVQETQYF. The CDR3 bases are TGTGCCAGCTCACCATCTGTTCAAGAGACCCAGTACTTC.

The CDR3 is CASSPPSVDLYEQYF. The CDR3, as DNA: TGTGCCAGCTCACCACCTAGCGTTGACCTCTACGAGCAGTACTTC. The chain joins TRBV18 to TRBJ2-7; D perhaps matches TRBD2 (5 bases). Germline CDR1 is KGHSH and CDR2 is LQKENI. The CDR3 spans 15 residues. Trimming stripped 0 bases from V and 3 bases from J, with 12 bases between.

The chain is built from TRBV7-2 and TRBJ2-3, with D tentatively TRBD2 (6 bases). The CDR3 sequence is 13 residues long. The V gene lost 5 bases and the J gene lost 9 bases, with 15 bases spanning the gap. The germline V gene encodes CDR1 SGHTA and CDR2 FQGNSA. The CDR3 DNA follows: TGTGCCAGCAGCCGGGAGTTCCAGAGGACGCAGTATTTT. Its protein is CASSREFQRTQYF. Using reference TRBV7-2 and TRBJ2-3 for the parts outside the CDR3, the full variable domain is GAGVSQSPSNKVTEKGKDVELRCDPISGHTALYWYRQSLGQGLEFLIYFQGNSAPDKSGLPSDRFSAERTGGSVSTLTIQRTQQEDSAVYLCASSREFQRTQYFGPGTRLTVL.

This clone was found once. The rearrangement joins TRBV5-4 to TRBJ1-3; D is undetermined. Per the germline V gene, CDR1 is SGHNT and CDR2 is YYREEE (reference sequence). This CDR3 has 16 amino acids. Trimming cost V 0 bases and J 3 bases, with 13 bases left between them. CDR3 in amino acids: CASSLGGDYSGNTIYF. The DNA for the CDR3 is TGTGCCAGCAGCTTGGGCGGGGATTATAGTGGAAACACCATATATTTT. The whole variable domain, filled in from reference TRBV5-4 and TRBJ1-3, reads ETGVTQSPTHLIKTRGQQVTLRCSSQSGHNTVSWYQQALGQGPQFIFQYYREEENGRGNFPPRFSGLQFPNYSSELNVNALELDDSALYLCASSLGGDYSGNTIYFGEGSWLTVV.

V is TRBV6-1 and J is TRBJ2-7; D remains unclear. Germline V CDR1 and CDR2: MNHNS, SASEGT. Trimming took off 2 bases at V and 2 bases at J, with 10 bases between the two ends. This CDR3 contains 14 residues. The CDR3 loop reads CASSERVGTYEQYF. The CDR3 DNA reads TGTGCCAGCAGTGAACGGGTAGGCACCTACGAGCAGTACTTC.

The rearrangement joins TRBV24-1 to TRBJ2-2; D might be TRBD1 (6 bases). CDR3 length: 17 amino acids. The germline V gene has CDR1 KGHDR and CDR2 SFDVKD. With 0 bases removed from V and 2 bases from J, the gap between germline ends came to 12 bases. Here the CDR3 DNA reads TGTGCCACCAGTGATTTGTTCGGACAGTCCAACACCGGGGAGCTGTTTTTT. Amino acids: CATSDLFGQSNTGELFF.

This chain links TRBV14 with TRBJ2-6; D is possibly TRBD2 (5 bases). The V and J ends lost 4 bases and 4 bases respectively, with 11 bases between them. The length of the CDR3 is 15 residues. Germline assignment: CDR1 SGHDN and CDR2 FVKESK. The chain's CDR3 is CASSRTQVGANVLTF. CDR3 coding DNA: TGTGCCAGCAGCCGGACTCAGGTGGGGGCCAACGTCCTGACTTTC.

The chain uses TRBV5-8 and TRBJ1-2; weak D call: TRBD1 (5 bases). The CDR3 is 15 amino acids. V lost 4 bases and J lost 5, with 18 bases in between. CDR1 and CDR2 (germline): SGHTS, YDEGEE. CDR3 protein: CASSKGFFSIYGYTF. The DNA of the CDR3 is TGTGCCAGCAGCAAGGGGTTTTTTTCGATATATGGCTACACCTTC.

The chain carries TRBV12-3 or TRBV12-4 and TRBJ1-1, with D tentatively TRBD1 (6 bases). The length of the CDR3 is 12 residues. Trimming stripped 8 bases from V and 3 bases from J, with 10 bases between. The CDR3 sequence: CASRGADTEAFF. CDR3 in DNA: TGTGCCAGCCGGGGGGCGGACACTGAAGCTTTCTTT.

This clone occurred a few times. V gene TRBV27 combines with J gene TRBJ1-2; 8 bases are a match to TRBD1. V was clipped by 5 bases and J by 4 bases; unmatched bases: 3. The CDR3 spans 13 residues. CDR1 and CDR2 from the germline V gene are MNHEY and SMNVEV (reference sequence). The CDR3 reads CASSNRGTYGYTF. Here the CDR3 DNA reads TGTGCCAGCAGTAACAGGGGGACCTATGGCTACACCTTC.

The V gene is TRBV10-3, the J gene TRBJ2-2, with TRBD2 identical over 7 bases. The CDR3 spans 17 residues. With V trimmed by 8 bases and J by 0 bases, 12 bases remained unmatched. Germline CDR1 is ENHRY and CDR2 is SYGVKD. The CDR3 DNA sequence: TGTGCCATCGCGGCGATGGTTGCGGGGGCGAACACCGGGGAGCTGTTTTTT. Its protein product is CAIAAMVAGANTGELFF.

This chain joins TRBV4-2 and TRBJ2-1, with a weak D call TRBD2 (6 bases). Germline V gene sequence: CDR1 LGHNA, CDR2 YNFKEQ. With 4 bases removed from V and 5 bases from J, the gap between germline ends came to 15 bases. The CDR3 spans 15 residues. CDR3 residues: CASSPGKGGDNEQFF. CDR3 nucleotides: TGTGCCAGCAGCCCCGGGAAGGGCGGGGACAATGAGCAGTTCTTC.

The chain links TRBV29-1 to TRBJ2-3; D gene uncertain. V shed 6 bases and J shed 6 bases, with 7 bases lying between them. Germline lookup yields CDR1 SQVTM and CDR2 ANQGSEA. The CDR3 has 10 residues. The CDR3 DNA is TGCAGCGTCCGTCGGGATACGCAGTATTTT. Translation gives CSVRRDTQYF.